Below, 14 T cell receptor beta chains from the same sample are listed, as sequenced in a study of T cell responses to AZD1222 COVID-19 vaccine. Profiled with immunoSEQ multiplex PCR; TCRdb holds only in-frame clones, not every one. The sample lists about 150,000 clones, approximately 89% occurring once. This specimen was peripheral blood, taken 28 days after the second AZD1222 dose. The source of these receptors is an adult who received the AZD1222 COVID-19 vaccine.

The rearrangement links TRBV19 to TRBJ1-5; TRBD1 matches 7 bases. CDR1 and CDR2 (germline): LNHDA, SQIVND (reference sequence). CDR3 length equals 18 residues. V shed 4 bases and J 0 bases; nucleotides not matched to a gene: 12. CDR3 sequence reads: CASSNPTGTDYSNQPQHF. The DNA for the CDR3 is TGTGCCAGTAGTAATCCAACCGGGACAGATTATAGCAATCAGCCCCAGCATTTT.

This sequence joins TRBV10-2 and TRBJ2-7, with a tentative D call TRBD2 (6 bases). Looked up from germline, CDR1 is WSHSY and CDR2 is SAAADI. The V and J ends lost 6 bases and 4 bases respectively, with 16 bases between them. There are 14 residues in the CDR3. The CDR3 nucleotides are TGCGCCAGCAGCGGAATAGCGGCGGGTTACGAGCAGTACTTC. It encodes CASSGIAAGYEQYF.

V is TRBV10-3 and J is TRBJ2-1; TRBD2 agrees at 8 bases. V lost 0 bases, J lost 3 bases, and 1 base stayed unmatched. The CDR3 is 15 residues long. Germline V gene lookup returns CDR1 ENHRY and CDR2 SYGVKD. CDR3 in DNA: TGTGCCATCAGTGAGTCCGGGGGGGACTACAATGAGCAGTTCTTC. Amino acid sequence: CAISESGGDYNEQFF.

The CDR3 reads CASSQDRGGAAGANVLTF. As DNA, the CDR3 is TGTGCCAGCAGCCAAGATCGGGGGGGCGCGGCTGGGGCCAACGTCCTGACTTTC. The chain combines TRBV14 with TRBJ2-6; 8 bases agree with TRBD2. This CDR3 comprises 18 residues. Germline loops: CDR1 SGHDN, CDR2 FVKESK. The ends lost 0 bases at V and 2 bases at J; junction bases unmatched: 6.

V gene TRBV19 combines with J gene TRBJ1-4, with 8 positions matching TRBD1. CDR3 length equals 15 residues. J lost 4 bases, V lost 6 bases, and 7 bases had no gene match. CDR1 is LNHDA and CDR2 is SQIVND in the germline V gene (reference sequence). The CDR3 reads CASRGRQGFNEKLFF. DNA for the CDR3: TGTGCCAGTAGGGGACGACAGGGGTTTAATGAAAAACTGTTTTTT.

The chain uses TRBV19 and TRBJ2-7; TRBD1 agrees at 9 bases. CDR3 length: 13 amino acids. The V gene's germline CDR1 is LNHDA and CDR2 SQIVND (reference sequence). Unmatched junction bases numbered 3, after V lost 6 bases and J lost 3 bases. CDR3 coding DNA: TGTGCCAGTAGCCGGGACAGGGACTACGAGCAGTACTTC. Protein product: CASSRDRDYEQYF.

The J gene is TRBJ1-1, the V gene TRBV11-1; no clear D gene. V shed 1 base and J shed 4 bases, with 7 bases lying between them. CDR3 size: 13 residues. CDR1 and CDR2 (germline): SGHAT, FQDESV (reference sequence). The DNA for the CDR3 is TGTGCCAGCAGCTTAGTTGGGCCCACTGAAGCTTTCTTT. The encoded protein is CASSLVGPTEAFF.

This clone was observed once. As DNA, the CDR3 is TGTGCCAGCAGCTATGGTAGCAATCAGCCCCAGCATTTT. It codes for CASSYGSNQPQHF. The chain employs TRBV11-2 and TRBJ1-5; D uncertain. The V and J ends lost 4 bases and 0 bases respectively, with 4 bases between them. Germline CDR1 SGHAT, CDR2 FQNNGV. The CDR3 is 13 amino acids.

V usage is TRBV18 and J usage is TRBJ2-7; no reliable D call. The CDR3 covers 14 residues. CDR1 and CDR2 (germline): KGHSH, LQKENI. V was trimmed by 6 bases and J by 3 bases, leaving 15 bases between them. CDR3 loop: CASSQQALDYEQYF. CDR3 nucleotides: TGTGCCAGCTCCCAACAAGCCCTCGACTACGAGCAGTACTTC.

This chain connects TRBV6-5 to TRBJ1-2; D ambiguous. From germline, CDR1 is MNHEY and CDR2 SVGAGI. Trimming shortened V by 2 bases and J by 2 bases, and 9 bases separated the two germline ends. The CDR3 is 14 amino acids. The chain's CDR3 is CASSYKAENYGYTF. CDR3 sequence (DNA): TGTGCCAGCAGTTACAAGGCAGAGAACTATGGCTACACCTTC.

This chain uses TRBV16 with TRBJ2-7; D possibly corresponds to TRBD1 (7 bases). The ends were cut back, 2 bases at V and 4 bases at J, with 12 bases in the middle. The CDR3 is 14 residues long. CDR1 is KGHSY and CDR2 is FQNENV in the germline V gene. The CDR3 loop reads CASSQGGGRYEQYF. CDR3 DNA: TGTGCCAGCAGCCAAGGAGGGGGCCGGTACGAGCAGTACTTC.

The chain links TRBV27 to TRBJ1-1; TRBD1 is a possible D gene (5 bases). This CDR3 has 12 residues. Germline CDR1 and CDR2: MNHEY and SMNVEV (reference sequence). The V gene lost 6 bases and the J gene lost 5 bases, with 10 bases spanning the gap. The CDR3 here is CASSRTGTEAFF. CDR3 DNA: TGTGCCAGCAGCCGAACAGGTACTGAAGCTTTCTTT.

This chain joins TRBV5-1 and TRBJ2-1; 15 bases are shared with TRBD2. V lost 4 bases to trimming and J lost 4 bases; unmatched junction nucleotides: 9. Germline CDR1 SGHRS, CDR2 YFSETQ. The CDR3 runs to 18 residues. The CDR3 DNA follows: TGCGCCAGCAGCCAGGGGACTAGCGGGAGGTATCTATACAATGAGCAGTTCTTC. This translates into CASSQGTSGRYLYNEQFF.

The V gene is TRBV7-8, the J gene TRBJ1-2; D is ambiguous. Per germline, CDR1 SGHVS and CDR2 FQNEAQ. This CDR3 has 13 residues. Trimming pared 5 bases from V and 10 bases from J, leaving 17 bases between. CDR3 region: CASSRTTSVPYTF. In DNA form, the CDR3 reads TGTGCCAGCAGCCGCACCACCTCGGTACCCTACACCTTC.